These 26 T cell receptor beta chains originate from one sample sequenced in a study of blood T cell repertoires in COVID-19. Repertoires were generated with immunoSEQ multiplex PCR, while TCRdb's copy carries only in-frame clones and drops some. The sample holds 150,000 to 200,000 clones; approximately 80% are singletons and the top ten take roughly 9.2%. The sample taken for sequencing was peripheral blood. The receptors stem from a woman at least 80 years old with active or convalescent COVID-19.

The genes are TRBV19 and TRBJ1-4, with D unresolved. Germline assignment: CDR1 LNHDA and CDR2 SQIVND (reference sequence). This CDR3 region has 13 residues. The V gene lost 7 bases and the J gene lost 0 bases, with 6 bases spanning the gap. The CDR3 region is CASTSATNEKLFF. CDR3 DNA sequence: TGTGCCAGTACTAGCGCAACTAATGAAAAACTGTTTTTT.

V gene TRBV6-2 or TRBV6-3 combines with J gene TRBJ1-5; TRBD1 might be the D (5 bases). CDR1 MNHEY and CDR2 SVGEGT come from the germline V gene. Trimming took off 2 bases at V and 2 bases at J, with 10 bases between the two ends. The CDR3 spans 15 residues. CDR3 DNA sequence: TGTGCCAGCAGTTACGGGGGGGTGGGCAATCAGCCCCAGCATTTT. Protein product: CASSYGGVGNQPQHF.

This clone has just a few counts. The chain recombines TRBV2 with TRBJ1-1, with 9 positions matching TRBD1. This CDR3 comprises 13 residues. The ends lost 6 bases at V and 5 bases at J; junction bases unmatched: 4. From germline, CDR1 is SNHLY and CDR2 FYNNEI. The DNA for the CDR3 is TGTGCCAGCAGGGACGGACAGGGGACTGAAGCTTTCTTT. It yields the protein CASRDGQGTEAFF.

This sequence joins TRBV27 and TRBJ2-3, with a weak D call TRBD1 (5 bases). The germline gives CDR1 MNHEY, CDR2 SMNVEV (reference sequence). V was shortened by 2 bases and J by 4 bases, with 10 bases between the two germline ends. The CDR3 spans 14 residues. The CDR3 loop reads CASSLRGVADTQYF. DNA of the CDR3: TGTGCCAGCAGTTTAAGGGGTGTGGCAGATACGCAGTATTTT.

A few counts support this clone. This sequence joins TRBV18 and TRBJ1-2; a possible D gene is TRBD1 (6 bases). V dropped 2 bases and J dropped 7 bases, with 11 bases sitting between them. The CDR3 consists of 13 residues. Per germline, CDR1 KGHSH and CDR2 LQKENI. CDR3 loop: CASSPYQGLGYTF. The DNA for the CDR3 is TGTGCCAGCTCACCATACCAGGGGCTTGGCTACACCTTC.

This clone was seen once. The V call is TRBV6-2 or TRBV6-3, the J call TRBJ2-2; TRBD2 matches 13 bases. This CDR3 has 17 residues. J gave up 6 bases and V 2 bases, and 6 bases lay outside the gene matches. Germline lookup yields CDR1 MNHEY and CDR2 SVGEGT. The CDR3 here is CASSYPPGLAGPGELFF. In nucleotides, the CDR3 is TGTGCCAGCAGTTACCCACCGGGACTAGCGGGACCCGGGGAGCTGTTTTTT.

The chain employs TRBV10-3 and TRBJ2-7; 7 bases match TRBD2. CDR1 and CDR2 from the germline V gene are ENHRY and SYGVKD. The CDR3 totals 12 residues. Germline trimming cut 4 bases from V and 7 bases from J; bases unmatched to any gene: 4. CDR3 region: CAISVGGWEQYF. In DNA, the CDR3 is TGTGCCATCAGTGTCGGGGGGTGGGAGCAGTACTTC.

Here the CDR3 reads CASSLDQWGDHYYEQYF. The CDR3 DNA is TGTGCCAGCAGCTTAGATCAGTGGGGGGATCACTACTACGAGCAGTACTTC. The chain recombines TRBV11-3 with TRBJ2-7, with a possible D match to TRBD2 (6 bases). CDR3 length equals 17 residues. Germline assignment: CDR1 SGHNT and CDR2 YENEEA. The V gene lost 0 bases and the J gene lost 3 bases, with 18 bases spanning the gap.

The CDR3 region is CASGRQAVNTEAFF. The CDR3 DNA is TGTGCCAGCGGCCGACAGGCGGTGAACACTGAAGCTTTCTTT. V gene TRBV3-1 (or the pseudogene TRBV3-2) combines with J gene TRBJ1-1; tentatively, D is TRBD1 (6 bases). Germline V gene data show CDR1 as LGHDT and CDR2 as YNNKEL (reference sequence). The CDR3 loop spans 14 amino acids. The V end was cut by 8 bases, the J end by 0 bases, with 13 bases between.

The V gene is TRBV4-3, the J gene TRBJ2-7; 10 nucleotides align to TRBD1. Germline V CDR1 and CDR2: LGHNA, YSLEER. The CDR3 has 16 amino acids. The ends lost 4 bases at V and 6 bases at J; junction bases unmatched: 12. The CDR3 loop is CASSPTTLGTGVEQYF. DNA for the CDR3: TGCGCCAGCAGCCCGACGACCCTGGGGACAGGGGTCGAGCAGTACTTC.

The chain recombines TRBV24-1 with TRBJ2-7; D remains unclear. CDR3 length: 12 amino acids. Trimming stripped 4 bases from V and 7 bases from J, with 10 bases between. Germline V CDR1 and CDR2: KGHDR, SFDVKD. This chain's CDR3 is CATSDPYGEQYF. CDR3 coding DNA: TGTGCCACCAGTGACCCTTACGGGGAGCAGTACTTC.

The V call is TRBV6-5, the J call TRBJ2-2, with D possibly matching TRBD1 (6 bases). CDR1 is MNHEY and CDR2 is SVGAGI in the germline V gene. This CDR3 has 14 amino acids. Trimming removed 7 bases from V and 3 bases from J, with 12 bases in between. The CDR3 is CASNQQGYTGELFF. For the CDR3, the DNA is TGTGCCAGCAACCAACAGGGATACACCGGGGAGCTGTTTTTT.

The CDR3 is CASSIGTDRGRAFF. The CDR3 DNA reads as TGTGCCAGTAGTATCGGGACCGACAGGGGTCGGGCTTTCTTT. V and J are TRBV19 and TRBJ1-1, with 8 bases matching TRBD1. CDR3 size: 14 residues. The V gene's germline CDR1 is LNHDA and CDR2 SQIVND (reference sequence). Trimming cost V 3 bases and J 11 bases; bases outside gene matches: 11. The full variable domain, in which reference TRBV19 and TRBJ1-1 provide the parts outside the CDR3, is DGGITQSPKYLFRKEGQNVTLSCEQNLNHDAMYWYRQDPGQGLRLIYYSQIVNDFQKGDIAEGYSVSREKKESFPLTVTSAQKNPTAFYLCASSIGTDRGRAFFGQGTRLTVV.

Only one count was recorded for this clone. CDR3 residues: CASSRGTGINTGELFF. CDR3 DNA: TGCGCCAGCAGCAGGGGGACAGGGATTAACACCGGGGAGCTGTTTTTT. V gene TRBV5-1 combines with J gene TRBJ2-2; 9 nucleotides agree with TRBD1. The CDR3 totals 16 residues. The trim removed 4 bases at V and 2 bases at J, leaving 6 bases unmatched. The germline gives CDR1 SGHRS, CDR2 YFSETQ.

This chain joins TRBV28 and TRBJ1-6; 11 bases line up with TRBD1. The J segment lost 7 bases and the V segment lost 3 bases, leaving 8 bases of the junction unmatched. Germline assignment: CDR1 MDHEN and CDR2 SYDVKM. The CDR3 consists of 17 residues. DNA of the CDR3: TGTGCCAGCAGTTTGCGGACAGGGGGCGCGGGGAATTCACCCCTCCACTTT. Its protein is CASSLRTGGAGNSPLHF.

The chain employs TRBV4-2 and TRBJ1-2, with D unresolved. The ends were cut back, 0 bases at V and 4 bases at J, with 12 bases in the middle. The CDR3 has 15 residues. CDR1 and CDR2 (germline): LGHNA, YNFKEQ. CDR3 loop: CASSQDADSGYGYTF. CDR3 DNA sequence: TGTGCCAGCAGCCAAGATGCGGACTCAGGCTATGGCTACACCTTC.

The chain combines TRBV4-3 with TRBJ1-3; weak D call: TRBD1 (5 bases). CDR3 length: 17 amino acids. Germline V gene lookup returns CDR1 LGHNA and CDR2 YSLEER. V was trimmed by 0 bases and J by 2 bases, leaving 14 bases between them. The CDR3 DNA reads as TGCGCCAGCAGCCAAGATTTTGGAGGGGTCGCTGGAAACACCATATATTTT. Its translation: CASSQDFGGVAGNTIYF.

The CDR3 nucleotides are TGTGCCAGCTCCCCAGGAATTGAGGCGGAAGCTTTCTTT. Protein sequence: CASSPGIEAEAFF. J is TRBJ1-1 and V is TRBV18, with D unresolved. Germline loops: CDR1 KGHSH, CDR2 LQKENI. V was cut by 6 bases and J by 8 bases, with 16 bases left in between. This CDR3 is built from 13 residues.

The genes are TRBV12-5 and TRBJ1-5; D is possibly TRBD1 (6 bases). Germline values: CDR1 LGHNT, CDR2 FRNRAP. The V and J ends lost 9 bases and 1 base respectively, with 16 bases between them. The CDR3 has 15 amino acids. CDR3 loop: CASAKAGASNQPQHF. The DNA for the CDR3 is TGTGCTAGCGCAAAGGCAGGGGCAAGCAATCAGCCCCAGCATTTT.

The gene calls are TRBV10-3 and TRBJ1-5, with D perhaps matching TRBD1 (6 bases). CDR1 is ENHRY, CDR2 SYGVKD, per germline. V gave up 6 bases and J gave up 0 bases, with 12 bases separating them. CDR3 length: 15 residues. As DNA, the CDR3 is TGTGCCATCAGGAGTGGACAGAATAGCAATCAGCCCCAGCATTTT. Translation gives CAIRSGQNSNQPQHF.

The chain links TRBV7-6 to TRBJ2-5; the D is unclear. In germline, CDR1 is SGHVS, CDR2 FNYEAQ. Trimming removed 0 bases at V and 8 bases at J, with 16 bases between. This CDR3 region has 15 residues. The CDR3 is CASSLARGPEVTQYF. CDR3 nucleotide sequence: TGTGCCAGCAGCTTAGCCCGAGGTCCCGAAGTTACCCAGTACTTC.

The chain employs TRBV6-6 and TRBJ1-3; D possibly corresponds to TRBD1 (5 bases). CDR1 is MNHNY and CDR2 is SVGAGI in the germline V gene (reference sequence). The CDR3 runs 17 residues. Trimming shortened V by 5 bases and J by 3 bases, and 20 bases separated the two germline ends. DNA for the CDR3: TGTGCCAGCAGTCAACAATTCGGGGGGAGGGTTGGAAACACCATATATTTT. This translates into CASSQQFGGRVGNTIYF.

The chain joins TRBV19 to TRBJ1-3; D is uncertain. With 4 bases removed from V and 0 bases from J, the gap between germline ends came to 13 bases. The CDR3 totals 16 residues. CDR1 is LNHDA, CDR2 SQIVND, per germline (reference sequence). Written as DNA, the CDR3 is TGTGCCAGTAGTACAGGACGGACTACCTCTGGAAACACCATATATTTT. As protein: CASSTGRTTSGNTIYF.

This clone was detected once. The chain combines TRBV7-2 with TRBJ1-1; tentative D call: TRBD1 (5 bases). The CDR3 is made up of 13 amino acids. Trimming removed 5 bases from V and 1 base from J, with 8 bases in between. Per germline, CDR1 SGHTA and CDR2 FQGNSA. The CDR3 here is CASSPRENTEAFF. The CDR3 region has the DNA TGTGCCAGCAGCCCCAGGGAGAACACTGAAGCTTTCTTT.

The rearrangement uses TRBV7-2 and TRBJ2-7; 8 bases are a match to TRBD2. The CDR3 length is 15 residues. Germline CDR1 and CDR2: SGHTA and FQGNSA. V was clipped by 1 base and J by 5 bases; unmatched bases: 7. CDR3 amino acids: CASSLGFTGGDEQYF. The CDR3 coding sequence is TGTGCCAGCAGCTTAGGGTTTACGGGGGGGGACGAGCAGTACTTC.

The chain carries TRBV18 and TRBJ2-1, with TRBD2 identical over 10 bases. J was trimmed by 0 bases and V by 4 bases; bases with no gene match: 9. The CDR3 loop spans 18 amino acids. From germline, CDR1 is KGHSH and CDR2 LQKENI. The DNA for the CDR3 is TGTGCCAGCTCACTTCGGCTAGCGGGGGAAAGCTCCTACAATGAGCAGTTCTTC. Translating it yields CASSLRLAGESSYNEQFF.